This entry lists 5 T cell receptor beta chains sequenced from one sample in a study of blood T cell repertoires in COVID-19 (dated by TCRdb to 2020 to 2021). The method behind the library was the immunoSEQ multiplex PCR assay. TCRdb holds this immuneACCESS table with in-frame rearrangements only. Some clones are missing; in checked studies, unresolved V genes explain under half, and the rest has no known cause. This sample gives fewer than 250,000 clones in total; approximately 80% of them show up just once. The ten largest account for 0.95% of the sample. Sequencing input: peripheral blood. The origin of the receptors is a man in his 60s with COVID-19, enrolled during active disease.

The rearrangement links TRBV9 to TRBJ2-2; TRBD1 matches 8 bases. J gave up 4 bases and V 4 bases, and 6 bases lay outside the gene matches. Germline CDR1 SGDLS, CDR2 YYNGEE. This CDR3 is 15 amino acids long. CDR3 sequence: CASSRQGMGTGELFF. CDR3 bases: TGTGCCAGCAGCCGACAGGGGATGGGCACCGGGGAGCTGTTTTTT. The full variable domain, completed using reference TRBV9 and TRBJ2-2, is DSGVTQTPKHLITATGQRVTLRCSPRSGDLSVYWYQQSLDQGLQFLIQYYNGEERAKGNILERFSAQQFPDLHSELNLSSLELGDSALYFCASSRQGMGTGELFFGEGSRLTVL.

The rearrangement joins TRBV6-1 to TRBJ1-3, with D possibly matching TRBD1 (5 bases). Germline V lookup: CDR1 MNHNS, CDR2 SASEGT. Trimming removed 0 bases from V and 0 bases from J, with 6 bases in between. The CDR3 is made up of 15 amino acids. The CDR3 sequence is CASSEATDSGNTIYF. CDR3 coding DNA: TGTGCCAGCAGTGAAGCGACAGACTCTGGAAACACCATATATTTT.

V usage is TRBV7-8 and J usage is TRBJ1-5; 10 bases are shared with TRBD1. Germline lookup yields CDR1 SGHVS and CDR2 FQNEAQ. Trimming removed 5 bases from V and 4 bases from J; junction bases left unmatched: 2. CDR3 size: 14 residues. The DNA of the CDR3 is TGTGCCAGCAGCCTGGGACAGGGGAATCAGCCCCAGCATTTT. The encoded protein is CASSLGQGNQPQHF.

V and J are TRBV11-2 and TRBJ2-1, with D maybe TRBD2 (6 bases). The CDR3 contains 18 residues. V was shortened by 0 bases and J by 1 base, with 16 bases between the two germline ends. Germline V lookup: CDR1 SGHAT, CDR2 FQNNGV. This CDR3 reads CASSLDRDGGASYNEQFF. The CDR3 DNA reads as TGTGCCAGCAGCTTAGATCGGGACGGAGGGGCGTCCTACAATGAGCAGTTCTTC.

Only one count was recorded for this clone. This sequence joins TRBV7-3 and TRBJ2-1; 14 nucleotides line up with TRBD2. From germline, CDR1 is SGHTA and CDR2 FQGTGA. V lost 5 bases, J lost 5 bases, and 5 bases stayed unmatched. The length of the CDR3 is 16 residues. The CDR3 region has the DNA TGTGCCAGCAGCCCGGGACTAGCGGGAGTCGACAATGAGCAGTTCTTC. It encodes CASSPGLAGVDNEQFF.